What follows are 20 T cell receptor beta chains derived from one specimen sequenced in a study of Graves' ophthalmopathy and Graves' hyperthyroidism. The sequenced template was RNA, covering the TCR beta CDR3 region. HTBI primers were employed in first-round RT-PCR, then a second-round multiplex PCR followed. TCRdb reprocessed the multiplex PCR reads with MiXCR, giving one entry per CDR3 protein. The sample consists of hundreds of thousands of distinct CDR3 sequences, approximately 39% of them appearing once. Sample: peripheral blood. The receptors here all came from an adult man with Graves' ophthalmopathy.

This clonotype was observed a few times. The chain couples TRBV5-1 to TRBJ2-3; possibly TRBD1 for D (6 bases). The ends were cut back, 0 bases at V and 11 bases at J, with 13 bases in the middle. This CDR3 has 13 amino acids. Germline V gene data show CDR1 as SGHRS and CDR2 as YFSETQ. CDR3 in amino acids: CASSLELQGRQYF. The CDR3 DNA is TGCGCCAGCAGCTTGGAACTACAGGGTAGGCAGTATTTT. Variable domain in full (rest from reference TRBV5-1 and TRBJ2-3): KAGVTQTPRYLIKTRGQQVTLSCSPISGHRSVSWYQQTPGQGLQFLFEYFSETQRNKGNFPGRFSGRQFSNSRSEMNVSTLELGDSALYLCASSLELQGRQYFGPGTRLTVL.

The V call is TRBV10-3, the J call TRBJ2-5, with D possibly TRBD2 on 7 matching bases. The CDR3 runs to 13 residues. Trimming left V 10 bases short and J 7 bases short, with 19 bases between. The germline CDR1 and CDR2 sequences are ENHRY and SYGVKD. DNA of the CDR3: TGTGCCAGCCAGCGGGATGGAGGGGGGACCCAGTACTTC. Translation gives CASQRDGGGTQYF.

This sequence joins TRBV7-2 and TRBJ2-5; 7 nucleotides match TRBD2. The CDR3 consists of 14 residues. Germline V CDR1 and CDR2: SGHTA, FQGNSA. J gave up 6 bases and V 2 bases, and 6 bases lay outside the gene matches. The chain's CDR3 is CASSLLAAKKTQYF. DNA for the CDR3: TGTGCCAGCAGCTTACTAGCGGCTAAGAAGACCCAGTACTTC.

This clonotype has ten or more counts. This chain links TRBV19 with TRBJ2-6; D remains unclear. Trimming removed 8 bases from V and 2 bases from J, with 13 bases in between. The CDR3 runs 15 residues. CDR1 is LNHDA and CDR2 is SQIVND in the germline V gene (reference sequence). CDR3 amino acids: CASRAGSAGANVLTF. The CDR3, as DNA: TGTGCCAGTCGGGCAGGCTCGGCTGGGGCCAACGTCCTGACTTTC.

This clonotype turned up a few times. CDR3 in DNA: TGTGCCAGCAGTTTCGGGGATTCTAATGAAAAACTGTTTTTT. Protein product: CASSFGDSNEKLFF. The chain employs TRBV27 and TRBJ1-4, with D uncertain. The CDR3 sequence is 14 residues long. V lost 3 bases and J 3 bases, leaving 8 bases between the germline ends. Germline V gene lookup returns CDR1 MNHEY and CDR2 SMNVEV (reference sequence).

The chain couples TRBV4-1 to TRBJ1-3; weak D call: TRBD1 (5 bases). The CDR3 covers 17 residues. Germline assignment: CDR1 MGHRA and CDR2 YSYEKL. The V gene lost 2 bases and the J gene lost 0 bases, with 14 bases spanning the gap. CDR3 in amino acids: CASSQIGGPHSGNTIYF. CDR3 DNA: TGCGCCAGCAGCCAAATCGGGGGTCCGCACTCTGGAAACACCATATATTTT.

This clonotype was observed many times. The V call is TRBV19, the J call TRBJ1-5, with D possibly TRBD1 on 6 matching bases. V was trimmed by 8 bases and J by 1 base, leaving 9 bases between them. The CDR3 is 13 residues long. Germline V gene lookup returns CDR1 LNHDA and CDR2 SQIVND (reference sequence). The CDR3 coding sequence is TGTGCCAGTCCGAGGGGGAGCAATCAGCCCCAGCATTTT. Its translation is CASPRGSNQPQHF.

This clonotype was observed many times. This chain connects TRBV2 to TRBJ2-7, with D perhaps TRBD1 or TRBD2 (6 bases each). Germline V gene lookup returns CDR1 SNHLY and CDR2 FYNNEI. There are 14 residues in the CDR3. Trimming removed 6 bases at V and 6 bases at J, with 18 bases between. The CDR3 region is CASRPGAGDSEQYF. For the CDR3, the DNA is TGTGCCAGCAGACCCGGCGCAGGGGACTCCGAGCAGTACTTC. The full variable domain, rest sourced from reference TRBV2 and TRBJ2-7, is EPEVTQTPSHQVTQMGQEVILRCVPISNHLYFYWYRQILGQKVEFLVSFYNNEISEKSEIFDDQFSVERPDGSNFTLKIRSTKLEDSAMYFCASRPGAGDSEQYFGPGTRLTVT.

This clonotype was seen only a few times. This chain uses TRBV7-2 with TRBJ1-1; TRBD1 matches 8 bases. Germline assignment: CDR1 SGHTA and CDR2 FQGNSA. This CDR3 has 16 amino acids. After removal of 5 bases from V and 1 base from J, the junction contained 9 bases not matched to a gene. The chain's CDR3 is CASSQDRTGSNTEAFF. Written as DNA, the CDR3 is TGTGCCAGCAGCCAAGACAGGACAGGGTCGAACACTGAAGCTTTCTTT.

For this clonotype: This sequence may be a read error, since a much larger clone differs from it by one base. The final CDR3 position lacks the conserved phenylalanine or tryptophan, pointing to a likely read error. V gene TRBV7-6 combines with J gene TRBJ2-7; D gene unclear. V lost 5 bases, J lost 0 bases, and 17 bases lay in between. CDR1 is SGHVS, CDR2 FNYEAQ, per germline. The CDR3 totals 16 residues. For the CDR3, the DNA is TGTGCCAGCAGCACCGGACGAAAAAAGAGCTCCTACGAGCAGTACTGC. Translated, it gives CASSTGRKKSSYEQYC.

The gene calls are TRBV10-3 and TRBJ2-5; D unresolved. Germline V gene lookup returns CDR1 ENHRY and CDR2 SYGVKD. The ends were cut back, 4 bases at V and 5 bases at J, with 17 bases in the middle. CDR3 length: 15 amino acids. CDR3 bases: TGTGCCATCAGTGCTTCCGGAATGGGGATGGAGACCCAGTACTTC. This codes for CAISASGMGMETQYF.

Comment on this clonotype: The junction departs from germline at one end; a sequencing error may be responsible. V and J are TRBV7-9 and TRBJ1-1; D not certain. This CDR3 comprises 14 residues. Germline CDR1 reads SEHNR; CDR2 reads FQNEAQ (reference sequence). In DNA form, the CDR3 reads TGTGCCAGCAGCTTAGAGGCCGGGGTGGCTGAAGCTCTCTTT. Translated: CASSLEAGVAEALF.

Details on this clonotype: This may stem from a read error, because a much larger clone lies one nucleotide away. The V gene is TRBV20-1, the J gene TRBJ1-2, with D tentatively TRBD1 (5 bases). CDR3 length: 12 amino acids. CDR1 is DFQATT, CDR2 SNEGSKA, per germline (reference sequence). The CDR3 protein is CSVSDSGYGYAF. CDR3 sequence (DNA): TGCAGTGTCTCCGACAGCGGCTATGGCTACGCCTTC.

Many counts were recorded for this clonotype. This chain links TRBV29-1 with TRBJ2-2; D is unresolved. This CDR3 contains 12 residues. V was shortened by 6 bases and J by 5 bases, with 10 bases between the two germline ends. Per germline, CDR1 SQVTM and CDR2 ANQGSEA. CDR3 loop: CSVNPRTGELFF. The CDR3 DNA reads as TGCAGCGTCAACCCCCGAACCGGGGAGCTGTTTTTT.

The gene calls are TRBV12-3 or TRBV12-4 and TRBJ1-6; the D gene is possibly TRBD1 (5 bases). Trimming left V 5 bases short and J 3 bases short, with 11 bases between. The CDR3 is made up of 15 amino acids. The CDR3 is CASSHTDSYNSPLHF. Here the CDR3 DNA reads TGTGCCAGCAGTCACACCGACAGCTATAATTCACCCCTCCACTTT.

This clonotype was seen at least ten times. Here the CDR3 reads CSVEDREGRVSTEAFF. Here the CDR3 DNA reads TGCAGCGTTGAAGATCGGGAGGGTCGTGTGAGCACTGAAGCTTTCTTT. The chain uses TRBV29-1 and TRBJ1-1, with unresolved D. CDR1 SQVTM and CDR2 ANQGSEA come from the germline V gene. The CDR3 has 16 residues. The V gene lost 0 bases and the J gene lost 4 bases, with 18 bases spanning the gap.

Ten or more counts support this clonotype. V gene TRBV5-1 combines with J gene TRBJ2-7; 10 bases match TRBD2. This CDR3 is 15 amino acids long. The V segment lost 0 bases and the J segment 4 bases; nucleotides outside the gene matches: 4. Germline V gene lookup returns CDR1 SGHRS and CDR2 YFSETQ. DNA of the CDR3: TGCGCCAGCAGCTTGGGGCTAGCGGGAGAATACGAGCAGTACTTC. It codes for CASSLGLAGEYEQYF.

The chain combines TRBV14 with TRBJ1-4; D gene ambiguous. The germline V and J ends were trimmed by 2 bases and 6 bases, with 10 bases remaining between them. Germline lookup yields CDR1 SGHDN and CDR2 FVKESK. CDR3 length: 14 amino acids. In DNA form, the CDR3 reads TGTGCCAGCAGCCAAATGAACCTCGATGAAAAACTGTTTTTT. Amino acids: CASSQMNLDEKLFF.

CDR3 nucleotide sequence: TGTGCCACCAGCAGAGTTCAAGGGTTTGGCTACGAGCAGTACTTC. Amino acid sequence: CATSRVQGFGYEQYF. The chain recombines TRBV15 with TRBJ2-5; D ambiguous. Matching the DNA end better, TRBJ2-7 makes the J call doubtful. Germline V CDR1 and CDR2: LNHNV, YYDKDF (reference sequence). The CDR3 has 15 amino acids.

This clonotype was detected a few times. The rearrangement uses TRBV5-1 and TRBJ2-2; 10 bases are a match to TRBD2. Germline V gene lookup returns CDR1 SGHRS and CDR2 YFSETQ. The CDR3 contains 17 residues. V shed 0 bases, J shed 4 bases, and the junction held 6 bases outside the gene matches. CDR3 DNA sequence: TGCGCCAGCAGCTTGGGCCCTAGCGGGAGATCCACCGGGGAGCTGTTTTTT. Protein: CASSLGPSGRSTGELFF. The entire variable domain, with the rest obtained from reference TRBV5-1 and TRBJ2-2, is as follows: KAGVTQTPRYLIKTRGQQVTLSCSPISGHRSVSWYQQTPGQGLQFLFEYFSETQRNKGNFPGRFSGRQFSNSRSEMNVSTLELGDSALYLCASSLGPSGRSTGELFFGEGSRLTVL.